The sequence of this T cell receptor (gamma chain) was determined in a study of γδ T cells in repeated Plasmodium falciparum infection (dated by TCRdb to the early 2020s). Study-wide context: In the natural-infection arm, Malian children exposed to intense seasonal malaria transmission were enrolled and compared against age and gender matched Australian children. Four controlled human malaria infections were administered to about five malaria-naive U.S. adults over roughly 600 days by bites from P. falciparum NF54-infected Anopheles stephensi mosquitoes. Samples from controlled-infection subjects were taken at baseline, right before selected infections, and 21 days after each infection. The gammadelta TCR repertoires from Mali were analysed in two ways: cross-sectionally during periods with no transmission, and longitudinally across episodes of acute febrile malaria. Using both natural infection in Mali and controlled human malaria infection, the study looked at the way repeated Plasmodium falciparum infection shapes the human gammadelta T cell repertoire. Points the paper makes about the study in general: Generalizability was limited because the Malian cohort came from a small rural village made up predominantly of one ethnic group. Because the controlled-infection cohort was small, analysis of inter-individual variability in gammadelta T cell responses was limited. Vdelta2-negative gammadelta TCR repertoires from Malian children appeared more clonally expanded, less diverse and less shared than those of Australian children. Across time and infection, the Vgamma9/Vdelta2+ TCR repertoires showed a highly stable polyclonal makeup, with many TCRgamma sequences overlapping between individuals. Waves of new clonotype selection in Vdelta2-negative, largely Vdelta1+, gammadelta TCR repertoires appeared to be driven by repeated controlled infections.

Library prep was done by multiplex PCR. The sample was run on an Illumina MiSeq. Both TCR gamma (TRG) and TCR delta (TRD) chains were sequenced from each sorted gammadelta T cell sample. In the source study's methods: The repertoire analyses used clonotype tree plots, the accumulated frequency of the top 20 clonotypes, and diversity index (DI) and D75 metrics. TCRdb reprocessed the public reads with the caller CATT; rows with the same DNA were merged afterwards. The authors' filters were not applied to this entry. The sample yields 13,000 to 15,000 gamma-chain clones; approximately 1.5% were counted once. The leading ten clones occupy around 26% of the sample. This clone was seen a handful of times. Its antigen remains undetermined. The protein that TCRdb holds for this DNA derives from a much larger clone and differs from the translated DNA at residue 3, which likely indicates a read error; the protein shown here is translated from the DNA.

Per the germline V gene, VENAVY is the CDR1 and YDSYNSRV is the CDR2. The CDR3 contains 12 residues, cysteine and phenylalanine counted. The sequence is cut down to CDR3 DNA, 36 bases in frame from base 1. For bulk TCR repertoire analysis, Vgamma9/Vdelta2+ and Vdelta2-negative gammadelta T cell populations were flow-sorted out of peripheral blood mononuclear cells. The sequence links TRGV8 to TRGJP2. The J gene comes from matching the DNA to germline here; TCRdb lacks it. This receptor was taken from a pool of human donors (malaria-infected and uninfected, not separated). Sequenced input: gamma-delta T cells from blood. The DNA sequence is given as TGTGCCTCCTGGGATAGCGATTGGATCAAGACGTTT. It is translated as CASWDSDWIKTF.